This TCR beta chain was captured in a study of control samples from healthy donors and cancer patients (dated by TCRdb to 2018 to 2021). Unmatched junction bases come to 9, with V trimmed by 3 bases and J by 2 bases. The CDR3 numbers 15 residues from cysteine through phenylalanine. The kept DNA is CDR3 alone, 45 bases in frame from the first base. Looking up the germline V gene (reference sequence) yields CDR1 GTSNPN and CDR2 SVGIG. A word on this clone: The antigen it binds to is not known. No base qualities exist here, and no much larger clone lies one base off it.

To prepare the library, the immunoSEQ multiplex PCR assay was applied. As stored in TCRdb, this immuneACCESS dataset retains in-frame rearrangements with V and J assigned. A fraction of the clones does not appear; measured against another copy, unresolved V genes explain less than half of the discrepancy, and the remainder lacks a known reason. In all, the sample holds approximately 110,000 clones, and about nine tenths of those were seen once. Jointly, the top ten make up roughly 4% of the sample. This chain is built from TRBV30 and TRBJ2-7, with 8 bases aligning to TRBD1. The sequenced material came from blood. The source of this sequence is a human donor in good health. The donor label of this sample is uncertain. The CDR3 is CAWSQGAGYTYEQYF. The sequenced DNA is TGTGCCTGGAGCCAGGGGGCAGGCTATACCTACGAGCAGTACTTC. Beyond the CDR3, the reference TRBV30 and TRBJ2-7 genes provide the residues; the full variable domain reads: SQTIHQWPATLVQPVGSPLSLECTVEGTSNPNLYWYRQAAGRGLQLLFYSVGIGQISSEVPQNLSASRPQDRQFILSSKKLLLSDSGFYLCAWSQGAGYTYEQYFGPGTRLTVT.